This note documents a single T cell receptor (beta chain) sequence. Its antigen remains unknown. This entry is derived from a study of blood T cells in healthy people across ages. Findings of the study overall: CMV status of donors was unknown, possibly confounding expanded clonotype changes. Unsorted PBMCs blocked a conclusive comparison of naive and antigen-experienced cells.

Together with a sample-barcoded 5' primer, a J-beta primer mix was included in a second PCR lasting roughly 6 to 12 cycles. Researchers report that a template-switch adaptor with 12 random nucleotides tagged each cDNA molecule. TCRdb re-called the 5' RACE reads through MiXCR, storing one row per CDR3 protein. This table has roughly 1,800,000 distinct CDR3 sequences, around 48% appearing once. Germline CDR1 and CDR2: MDHEN and SYDVKM. V lost 5 bases to trimming and J lost 0 bases, with 17 bases between them. This CDR3 has 17 amino acids. There were at least 6 micrograms of total RNA extracted from every sample.

The chain couples TRBV28 to TRBJ1-5, with D tentatively TRBD1 (6 bases). The clonotype comes from a woman in her thirties or forties in good health. Input material: blood. The DNA of the CDR3 is TGTGCCAGCAGTATACTCCCGGGACACTTTAGCAATCAGCCCCAGCATTTT. Translated, it gives CASSILPGHFSNQPQHF.